This T cell receptor beta chain is from a study of Ad26.COV2.S vaccination and SARS-CoV-2 variants. Study-level background: Ad26.COV2.S, an intramuscular injection, was given once or twice 56 days apart.

Measured with immunoSEQ multiplex PCR; TCRdb has only the in-frame clones, and not every one. The sample lists roughly 330,000 clones, roughly 90% seen once, with around 5.5% in the top ten. From germline, CDR1 is LNHDA and CDR2 SQIVND (reference sequence). The CDR3 covers 12 residues. V was clipped by 1 base and J by 11 bases, with 8 bases between them. Treatment of the sample: 15 to 20 received Ad26.COV2.S at low or high dose, single or two shots; several received placebo; per-sample allocation not given. Sampling happened 63 days after the first vaccine or placebo injection. Study-level results: People who got the vaccine or the placebo had similar non-spike TCR breadth.

Points on this clone: Its target is not known.

This receptor was taken from a person aged 18-60 years who received the Ad26.COV2.S COVID-19 vaccine or a placebo. Sequenced material: peripheral blood, taken in a trial of Ad26.COV2.S vaccine versus placebo. The chain has TRBV19 and TRBJ1-4; possibly TRBD1 for D (5 bases). The CDR3 sequence: CASSIAAGKLFF. The CDR3 region has the DNA TGTGCCAGTAGTATAGCGGCAGGGAAACTGTTTTTT.